The rows below give T cell receptor beta chains drawn from one sample of a study of blood T cell repertoires in COVID-19. TCRdb's copy holds only in-frame clones and misses some; the assay was immunoSEQ multiplex PCR. The sample has 300,000 to 450,000 clones, around 87% seen once; the top ten hold approximately 1.9%. Material for sequencing was PBMCs or T cells enriched from blood (not recorded which). The receptor set was obtained from a man in his forties in a cohort exposed to, infected with or recovered from COVID-19 (not recorded which). Each CDR3 is given without its conserved first and last residue. Each record gives: CDR3 protein, V gene, J gene.

CDR3: ANLGTSGIINEQF; V: TRBV27; J: TRBJ2-1
CDR3: ASSVTRSSYEQY; V: TRBV10-2; J: TRBJ2-7
CDR3: ASRRREILEYEQY; V: TRBV6-5; J: TRBJ2-7
CDR3: ASIHGLQRGNEQF; V: TRBV6-5; J: TRBJ2-1
CDR3: ASSDGRPKQF; V: TRBV25-1; J: TRBJ2-1
CDR3: ASSLLQGISRQPQH; V: TRBV28; J: TRBJ1-5
CDR3: ASSKHRASRFSEQY; V: TRBV21-1; J: TRBJ2-7
CDR3: ASSYWTSGSTDTQY; V: TRBV5-6; J: TRBJ2-3
CDR3: ASSLNRGYSNQPQH; V: TRBV7-2; J: TRBJ1-5
CDR3: ASSEFRVF; V: TRBV6-1; J: TRBJ1-4
CDR3: ASNNQGGGNIQY; V: TRBV2; J: TRBJ2-4
CDR3: ASSHRQGTDTQY; V: TRBV3-1/TRBV3-2; J: TRBJ2-3
CDR3: ASSLRTGGKNIQY; V: TRBV7-2; J: TRBJ2-4
CDR3: ASSTNLITGGSGETQY; V: TRBV19; J: TRBJ2-5
CDR3: ASSNGYNQPQH; V: TRBV5-6; J: TRBJ1-5
CDR3: ASSVSRVQYGYT; V: TRBV2; J: TRBJ1-2
CDR3: ASSPPRTSGSIGANVLT; V: TRBV18; J: TRBJ2-6
CDR3: ASSPAGQGQETQY; V: TRBV5-1; J: TRBJ2-5
CDR3: ASTPRHRGYNEQF; V: TRBV2; J: TRBJ2-1
CDR3: ASNREGRGRWGTQY; V: TRBV7-9; J: TRBJ2-3
CDR3: ASSSQTSGGTGKLF; V: TRBV5-1; J: TRBJ2-2
CDR3: ASSLWGTGSRGELF; V: TRBV28; J: TRBJ2-2
CDR3: ASSLGQGAWTNEKLF; V: TRBV7-9; J: TRBJ1-4
CDR3: ASSLQGTNYGYT; V: TRBV19; J: TRBJ1-2
CDR3: AISGAGVYNEQF; V: TRBV10-3; J: TRBJ2-1
CDR3: ASSLGPGREETQY; V: TRBV5-5; J: TRBJ2-5